The T cell receptor (beta chain) under discussion was sequenced for a study of cytotoxic CD8 clonotypes in ibrutinib-treated CLL. Study in general: Patients: 11 relapsed/refractory, roughly 15 treatment-naive, 17 IGHV unmutated.

Study results and caveats: Patients with sustained remission and those progressing were sampled at differing times. Ibrutinib response saw clonality rise, and progression saw it return toward baseline. Age-matched healthy donor levels were exceeded by baseline clonality, which tracked circulating CD8+ T-cell counts.

This clone is a singleton in its sample. Its target is unknown. Sequenced by immunoSEQ multiplex PCR; TCRdb stores in-frame clones only, minus some. The sample consists of over 150,000 clones, roughly 80% of them appearing once. V was pared by 6 bases and J by 8 bases, with 13 bases between. Germline CDR1 is SGHTA and CDR2 is FQGTGA. This CDR3 is 13 amino acids long. The clonotype was recovered from a human donor with chronic lymphocytic leukemia. The chain employs TRBV7-3 and TRBJ2-2; D is perhaps TRBD2 (5 bases). This sample comprised PBMCs, obtained after 12 months of ibrutinib treatment. The CDR3 DNA reads as TGTGCCAGCAGGGTTCCGGGGAAGGGGGAGCTGTTTTTT. Its protein product is CASRVPGKGELFF. The entire variable domain, with the rest obtained from reference TRBV7-3 and TRBJ2-2, is as follows: GAGVSQTPSNKVTEKGKYVELRCDPISGHTALYWYRQSLGQGPEFLIYFQGTGAADDSGLPNDRFFAVRPEGSVSTLKIQRTERGDSAVYLCASRVPGKGELFFGEGSRLTVL.